A single count supports the clone carrying this T cell receptor (beta chain). Original handling: Reference gene primer amplification yielded estimated nucleated cell counts. TCRdb keeps only in-frame clones here, not all; method: immunoSEQ multiplex PCR. V, J and clone size are taken as reported in that table, and D and trimming were inferred from the DNA itself. Among about 51,000 clones, about 86% were seen once, and the ten largest hold 1.3%. V dropped 1 base and J dropped 4; count of bases not matched to a gene: 5. The germline V gene has CDR1 SGHRS and CDR2 YFSETQ. CDR3 size: 15 residues. These data originate in a study of blood T cell repertoires in COVID-19. Study in general: The analysed material was cDNA or gDNA that came from T cells, B-cell-depleted T cells, or PBMCs.

The receptor's source is a man aged 55 to 70 with acute or convalescent COVID-19. The chain combines TRBV5-1 with TRBJ2-1; 7 nucleotides align to TRBD2. Source material: peripheral blood. CDR3 protein: CASSLSASGYNEQFF. Here the CDR3 DNA reads TGCGCCAGCAGCTTGTCTGCTAGCGGTTACAATGAGCAGTTCTTC.